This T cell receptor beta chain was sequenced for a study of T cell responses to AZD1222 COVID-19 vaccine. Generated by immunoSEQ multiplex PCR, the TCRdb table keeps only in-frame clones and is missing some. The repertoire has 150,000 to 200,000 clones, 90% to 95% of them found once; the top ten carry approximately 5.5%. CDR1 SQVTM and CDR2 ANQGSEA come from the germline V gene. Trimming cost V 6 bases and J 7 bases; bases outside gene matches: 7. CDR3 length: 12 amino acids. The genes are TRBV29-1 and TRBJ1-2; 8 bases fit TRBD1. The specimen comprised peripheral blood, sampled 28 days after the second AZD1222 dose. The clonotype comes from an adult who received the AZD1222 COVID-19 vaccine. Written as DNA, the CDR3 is TGCAGCGTATCGACAGGGGCCGTTGGCTACACCTTC. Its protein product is CSVSTGAVGYTF.